These T cell receptor beta chains were read from a single sample in a study of CD4 T cells in relation to SARS-CoV-2 and coronaviruses. Using immunoSEQ multiplex PCR, the repertoire was profiled, and TCRdb retains in-frame clones only, with some absent. The sample shows approximately 20,000 clones, approximately 68% of them seen only once. Antigen specificity for these receptors is unknown. Specimen: CD4+ T cells from PBMCs, cultured in vitro. The receptors shown here come from a human donor in good health. Both conserved end residues are trimmed from each CDR3.

TRBV7-2,TRBJ1-1,ASSSRMIEAF
TRBV2,TRBJ2-1,ASTPPWARSSYNEQF
TRBV9,TRBJ2-7,ASSVSISDEQY
TRBV10-2,TRBJ1-6,ASSDLTEYSPLH
TRBV5-1,TRBJ2-3,ASSVGQGTDTQY
TRBV19,TRBJ1-2,ASSPGLTVGYT
TRBV4-1,TRBJ2-3,ASSQVVGQVGTSVTDTQY
TRBV11-1,TRBJ2-5,ASSLTAGPETQY
TRBV4-3,TRBJ2-3,ASSQESGSTDTQY
TRBV19,TRBJ2-2,ASSIGRVQSTGELF
TRBV18,TRBJ2-2,ASSGGTENTGELF
TRBV9,TRBJ2-2,ASSLSRYTGELF
TRBV11-3,TRBJ2-2,ASSLMTGTGSTGELF
TRBV18,TRBJ2-5,ASSPWTSGQETQY
TRBV4-3,TRBJ1-2,ASSQGRTPGYGYT
TRBV15,TRBJ2-5,ATSRSGGETQY
TRBV27,TRBJ2-3,ASSRQQPDFHTQY
TRBV10-3,TRBJ2-2,AISVGTSGSGRTGELF
TRBV5-4,TRBJ2-7,ATLREGQTSYEQY
TRBV9,TRBJ1-1,ASSTQDLATEAF
TRBV5-4,TRBJ2-1,ASSPGTGVDNEQF
TRBV5-1,TRBJ2-7,ASRSSGTGRVYEQY
TRBV6-1,TRBJ1-1,ASSESWQRNTEAF
TRBV14,TRBJ2-2,ASSQVRLPGELF
TRBV29-1,TRBJ1-5,SVQATGPNQPQH
TRBV5-6,TRBJ1-4,ASSSQGQKLF
TRBV7-9,TRBJ1-2,ASSLALEGANGYT
TRBV12-5,TRBJ1-5,ASGRSGTGVNQPQH
TRBV14,TRBJ2-2,ASSQQLGTGELF
TRBV7-9,TRBJ2-7,ASSATGSEQY
TRBV7-9,TRBJ1-3,ASSDPTGGGGNTIY
TRBV11-2,TRBJ2-5,ASSLVPTGTGQETQY
TRBV7-2,TRBJ2-7,ASSPPGTELSYEQY
TRBV12-3/TRBV12-4,TRBJ2-7,ASTRQGGIEQY
TRBV4-3,TRBJ2-5,ASSQLGGAQGTQY
TRBV30,TRBJ1-5,AWSPLGAFSNQPQH
TRBV10-3,TRBJ2-7,AIRAGGQGAHEQY
TRBV25-1,TRBJ1-2,ASSGGQAYGYT
TRBV11-2,TRBJ2-5,ASSSDGYQETQY
TRBV5-1,TRBJ1-3,ASSLAPGISGNTIY
TRBV7-9,TRBJ2-2,ASSPTEPRLF
TRBV7-2,TRBJ2-7,ASSNNRNSYEQY
TRBV27,TRBJ2-7,ASSRGPSANEQY
TRBV18,TRBJ2-3,ASSPPENTQY
TRBV7-9,TRBJ1-1,ASSFIQVNTEAF
TRBV19,TRBJ2-2,ASIRGENTGELF
TRBV27,TRBJ2-7,ASEDRGGSYEQY
TRBV29-1,TRBJ1-4,SAKGAGGASHEKLF
TRBV12-3/TRBV12-4,TRBJ1-6,ASSSHRKPLH
TRBV5-1,TRBJ2-1,ATAYGDLDNEQF